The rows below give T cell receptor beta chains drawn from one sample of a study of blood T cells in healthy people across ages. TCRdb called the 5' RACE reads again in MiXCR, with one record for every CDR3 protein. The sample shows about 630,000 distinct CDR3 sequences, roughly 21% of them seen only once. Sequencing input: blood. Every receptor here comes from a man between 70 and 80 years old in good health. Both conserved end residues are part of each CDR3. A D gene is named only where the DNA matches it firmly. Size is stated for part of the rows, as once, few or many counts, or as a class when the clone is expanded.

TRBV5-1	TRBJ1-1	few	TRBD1	TGCGCCAGCAGCTTGTTAGTATCAGGGGGTGTTACTGAAGCTTTCTTT	CASSLLVSGGVTEAFF
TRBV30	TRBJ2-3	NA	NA	TGTGCCTGGAGTGTACGGGGTAGCACAGATACGCAGTATTTT	CAWSVRGSTDTQYF
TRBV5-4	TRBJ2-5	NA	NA	TGTGCCAGCAGCCAACCCGGACAGCAAGAGACCCAGTACTTC	CASSQPGQQETQYF
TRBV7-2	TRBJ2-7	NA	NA	TGTGCCAGCAGCCCCGGGACTCCGGACGAGCAGTACTTC	CASSPGTPDEQYF
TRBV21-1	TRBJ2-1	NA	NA	TGTGCCAGCAGGGGGAGGAGCTTTCATCCTCTCAATGAGCAGTTCTTC	CASRGRSFHPLNEQFF
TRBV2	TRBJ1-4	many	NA	TGTGCCAGCAGTGAATCCAGGATGAAACTGTTTTTT	CASSESRMKLFF
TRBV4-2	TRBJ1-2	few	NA	TGTGCCAGCAGCCTCCGGATCGGAGAGGGCTACACCTTC	CASSLRIGEGYTF
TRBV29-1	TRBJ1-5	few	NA	TGCAGCGTAGGGGACGGCGATCAGCCCCAGCATTTT	CSVGDGDQPQHF
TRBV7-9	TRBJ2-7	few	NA	TGTGCCAGCAGCTTACAGACGGCGACCTACGAGCAGTACTTC	CASSLQTATYEQYF
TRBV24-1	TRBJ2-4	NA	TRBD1	TGTGCCACCAGTGATCAAAGGGACAGGGGGTTAGCCAAAAACATTCAGTACTTC	CATSDQRDRGLAKNIQYF
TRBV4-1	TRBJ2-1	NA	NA	TGCGCCAGCAGCCAGATGCGGGCGGGTGAGCAGTTCTTC	CASSQMRAGEQFF
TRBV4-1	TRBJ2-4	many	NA	TGCGCCAGCAGCCAAGCCCTAGTTCAGTACTTC	CASSQALVQYF
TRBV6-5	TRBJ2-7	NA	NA	TGTGCCAGCAGTAGGGGCCCGACCTACGAGCAGTACTTC	CASSRGPTYEQYF
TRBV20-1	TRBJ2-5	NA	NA	TGCAGTGCTCCTTCAGACACGAGCACGGGGACCCAGTACTTC	CSAPSDTSTGTQYF
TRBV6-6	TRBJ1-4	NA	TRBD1	TGTGCCAGCGGGGGAGCCGGGACAGGGGGCGAAAAACTGTTTTTT	CASGGAGTGGEKLFF
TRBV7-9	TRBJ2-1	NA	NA	TGTGCCAGCAGCCTCTCCCGACCAGGGGATGAGCAGTTCTTC	CASSLSRPGDEQFF
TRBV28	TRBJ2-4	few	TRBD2	TGTGCCAGCAGTCCACTTGCCGGGACTAGCAAAAACATTCAGTACTTC	CASSPLAGTSKNIQYF
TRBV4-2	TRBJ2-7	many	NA	TGTGCCAGCAGCCAAGGGGGGAGCTCCTACGAGCAGTACTTC	CASSQGGSSYEQYF
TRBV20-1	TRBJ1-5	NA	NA	TGCAGTGCTGGGACTCACTCCTCTCGGCCCCAGCATTTT	CSAGTHSSRPQHF
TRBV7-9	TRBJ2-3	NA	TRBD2	TGTGCCAGCAGCCCCGGACTAGCGACCACAGATACGCAGTATTTT	CASSPGLATTDTQYF
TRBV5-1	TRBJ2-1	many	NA	TGCGCCAGCAGCGAGAGGACAGACAATGAGCAGTTCTTC	CASSERTDNEQFF
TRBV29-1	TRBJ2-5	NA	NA	TGCAGCGTTGATGAGGGGCCTGGGGAGACCCAGTACTTC	CSVDEGPGETQYF
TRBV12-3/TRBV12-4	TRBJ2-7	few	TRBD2	TGTGCCAGCAGAATAGCGGGAGGGCAGTACGAGCAGTACTTC	CASRIAGGQYEQYF
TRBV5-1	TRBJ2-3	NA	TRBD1	TGCGCCAGCAGAACGGGACAGGGGGCTTTGGATACGCAGTATTTT	CASRTGQGALDTQYF
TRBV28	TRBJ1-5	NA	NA	TGTGCCAGCAGTGCGGGAAGGGGGGGGGAGCCCCAGCATTTT	CASSAGRGGEPQHF
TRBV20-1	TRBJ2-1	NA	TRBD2	TGCAGTGCTAGAGTATCGGCTCTGGCGGGAGGGCGCAATGAGCAGTTCTTC	CSARVSALAGGRNEQFF
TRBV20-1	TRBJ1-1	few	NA	TGCAGTGCTAGTAGCGGGCTGAAAAACACTGAAGCTTTCTTT	CSASSGLKNTEAFF
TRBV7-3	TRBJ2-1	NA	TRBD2	TGTGCCAGCAGCCCCCCCCTAGCGGGAGTCGATGAGCAGTTCTTC	CASSPPLAGVDEQFF
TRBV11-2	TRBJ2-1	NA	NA	TGTGCCAGCAGCTTATGGGACGGACACTACAATGAGCAGTTCTTC	CASSLWDGHYNEQFF